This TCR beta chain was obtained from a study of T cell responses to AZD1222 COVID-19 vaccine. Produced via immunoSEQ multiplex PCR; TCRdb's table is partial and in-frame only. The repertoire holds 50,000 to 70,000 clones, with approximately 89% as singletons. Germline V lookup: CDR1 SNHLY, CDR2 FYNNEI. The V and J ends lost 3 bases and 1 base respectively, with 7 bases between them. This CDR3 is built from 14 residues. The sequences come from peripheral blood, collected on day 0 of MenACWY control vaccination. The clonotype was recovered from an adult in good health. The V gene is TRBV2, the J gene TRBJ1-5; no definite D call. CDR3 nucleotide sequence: TGTGCCAGCAGTGATTCGTTGAGCAATCAGCCCCAGCATTTT. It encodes CASSDSLSNQPQHF.